The clone carrying this T cell receptor (beta chain) showed up just once. Original analysis: Reference gene primer amplification yielded estimated nucleated cell counts. The protocol was immunoSEQ multiplex PCR, while the TCRdb copy is restricted to in-frame clones and leaves out a portion. The V and J calls and clone size come from that table; D and trimming were worked out from the DNA. The table records under 250,000 clones, 82% of them present only once. Germline CDR1 reads SGHRS; CDR2 reads YFSETQ. V lost 0 bases, J lost 0 bases, and 16 bases lay in between. The CDR3 covers 18 residues. These data come from a study of blood T cell repertoires in COVID-19.

This sequence joins TRBV5-1 and TRBJ1-3; a weak D match, TRBD1 (6 bases). This TCR was sampled from a woman between 40 and 50 years old with acute or convalescent COVID-19. Material: peripheral blood. CDR3 amino acids: CASSLDPRTGLSGNTIYF. In nucleotides, the CDR3 is TGCGCCAGCAGCTTGGACCCCCGAACAGGGCTCTCTGGAAACACCATATATTTT.